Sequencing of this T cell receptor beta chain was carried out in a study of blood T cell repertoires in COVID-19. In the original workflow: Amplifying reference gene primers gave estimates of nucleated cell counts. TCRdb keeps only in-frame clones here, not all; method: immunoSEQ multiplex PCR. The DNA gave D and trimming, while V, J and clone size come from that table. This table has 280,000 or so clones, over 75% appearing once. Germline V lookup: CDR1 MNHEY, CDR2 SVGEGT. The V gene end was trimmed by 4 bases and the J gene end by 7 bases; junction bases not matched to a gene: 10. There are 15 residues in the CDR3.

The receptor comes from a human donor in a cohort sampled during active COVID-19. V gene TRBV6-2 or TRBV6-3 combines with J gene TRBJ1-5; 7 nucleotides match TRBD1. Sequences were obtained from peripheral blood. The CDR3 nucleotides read TGTGCCAGCAGTTCAATACAGGGGCTACAACAGCCCCAGCATTTT. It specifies CASSSIQGLQQPQHF.